The present entry profiles one T cell receptor beta chain with its context. The data were obtained in a study of shared clonotypes between healthy human individuals. Deep level was the assay's run setting. Assay: immunoSEQ multiplex PCR; the TCRdb copy retains only in-frame clones and omits some. The sample holds around 500,000 clones; roughly 80% are singletons and the top ten take 9.5% to 15%. Trimming removed 4 bases at V and 8 bases at J, with 11 bases between. The CDR3 has 13 amino acids. The germline CDR1 and CDR2 sequences are LGHNA and YNFKEQ. Everyone who donated was a Caucasian adult who lived in Nashville, Tennessee.

The V gene is TRBV4-2, the J gene TRBJ1-4, with D perhaps matching TRBD1 (6 bases). Sequences were obtained from PBMCs. This TCR came from a woman between 40 and 50 years old in good health. Some clones in this sample may be carry-over from other donors' samples. CDR3 sequence: CASSPGQTEKLFF. The CDR3 region has the DNA TGTGCCAGCAGCCCCGGACAGACGGAAAAACTGTTTTTT.